The next 28 T cell receptor beta chains were all read from a single sample in a study of control samples from healthy donors and cancer patients. Sequenced by immunoSEQ multiplex PCR; TCRdb stores in-frame clones only, minus some. The sample records approximately 180,000 clones, approximately 91% being singletons. Sequenced input: blood. The source is a woman between 40 and 55 years old in good health.

This clone was seen only once. The rearrangement links TRBV5-6 to TRBJ1-2; tentative D call: TRBD1 (5 bases). This CDR3 has 14 residues. Germline V gene sequence: CDR1 SGHDT, CDR2 YYEEEE. The germline V and J ends were trimmed by 0 bases and 9 bases, with 15 bases remaining between them. The CDR3 DNA reads as TGTGCCAGCAGCTTGGAGCAGGGTACGTCTAGCTACACCTTC. Protein product: CASSLEQGTSSYTF. Together with reference TRBV5-6 and TRBJ1-2, the CDR3 gives the full variable domain: DAGVTQSPTHLIKTRGQQVTLRCSPKSGHDTVSWYQQALGQGPQFIFQYYEEEERQRGNFPDRFSGHQFPNYSSELNVNALLLGDSALYLCASSLEQGTSSYTFGSGTRLTVV.

The chain recombines TRBV7-8 with TRBJ1-5; D is undetermined. This CDR3 contains 14 residues. V dropped 8 bases and J dropped 8 bases, with 19 bases sitting between them. CDR1 is SGHVS and CDR2 is FQNEAQ in the germline V gene. The CDR3 nucleotides are TGTGCCAGCCCCCTGATGGATCAAATGGAGCCCCAGCATTTT. It specifies CASPLMDQMEPQHF.

The V call is TRBV6-4, the J call TRBJ2-1, with D perhaps matching TRBD1 or TRBD2 (7 bases each). Germline V gene data show CDR1 as MRHNA and CDR2 as SNTAGT. The CDR3 totals 15 residues. V was cut by 3 bases and J by 6 bases, with 15 bases left in between. The CDR3 bases are TGTGCCAGCAGTGAGAACAGGGGAGGGACCAATGAGCAGTTCTTC. It translates to CASSENRGGTNEQFF.

This chain links TRBV5-5 with TRBJ2-3; TRBD2 might be the D (5 bases). The CDR3 contains 14 residues. Per germline, CDR1 SGHKS and CDR2 YYEKEE (reference sequence). The V gene lost 1 base and the J gene lost 4 bases, with 10 bases spanning the gap. The CDR3 nucleotides read TGTGCCAGCAGCTTGTCCTCGGGGTCAGATACGCAGTATTTT. It yields the protein CASSLSSGSDTQYF.

This clone was counted between two and nine times. The V and J genes are TRBV27 and TRBJ2-7, with D perhaps TRBD1 (5 bases). V dropped 2 bases and J dropped 2 bases, with 16 bases sitting between them. Germline CDR1 and CDR2: MNHEY and SMNVEV (reference sequence). CDR3 length: 16 amino acids. In DNA, the CDR3 is TGTGCCAGCAGTTTACGGCAGGGCAGGGCCACCTACGAGCAGTACTTC. Protein: CASSLRQGRATYEQYF.

V and J are TRBV29-1 and TRBJ1-2; D may be TRBD1 (6 bases). Trimming took 6 bases from V and 2 from J, leaving 10 bases between them. CDR1 is SQVTM and CDR2 is ANQGSEA in the germline V gene. This CDR3 spans 12 amino acids. The CDR3 DNA reads TGCAGCGTCCCTACAGGGAACTATGGCTACACCTTC. The encoded protein is CSVPTGNYGYTF.

This clone showed up just a few times. The chain recombines TRBV3-1 (or the pseudogene TRBV3-2) with TRBJ2-1, with 10 positions matching TRBD2. The germline CDR1 and CDR2 sequences are LGHDT and YNNKEL (reference sequence). V was pared by 5 bases and J by 9 bases, with 4 bases of the junction left unmatched. CDR3 length: 13 residues. The DNA of the CDR3 is TGTGCCAGCAGCGACTGGACTAGCGGTGAGCAGTTCTTC. This codes for CASSDWTSGEQFF.

This clone was recorded only once. The rearrangement joins TRBV5-1 to TRBJ1-1; D might be TRBD1 (5 bases). The CDR3 spans 14 residues. Germline V gives CDR1 SGHRS, CDR2 YFSETQ. V gave up 0 bases and J gave up 3 bases, with 9 bases separating them. CDR3 residues: CASSLAGTDTEAFF. Written as DNA, the CDR3 is TGCGCCAGCAGCTTGGCAGGGACGGACACTGAAGCTTTCTTT.

To note about this clone: Other DNA sequences in this specimen translate into the identical CDR3. V usage is TRBV19 and J usage is TRBJ1-5, with D hard to call. The V end lost 2 bases, the J end lost 5 bases, and 4 bases lay between the germline ends. The CDR3 sequence is 12 residues long. CDR1 LNHDA and CDR2 SQIVND come from the germline V gene (reference sequence). CDR3 coding DNA: TGTGCCAGTAGTATACCAGATCAGCCCCAGCATTTT. Amino acids: CASSIPDQPQHF.

The chain carries TRBV18 and TRBJ2-1; no definite D call. The germline V gene has CDR1 KGHSH and CDR2 LQKENI. The CDR3 runs to 16 residues. V lost 1 base and J 8 bases, leaving 18 bases between the germline ends. CDR3 residues: CASSPQKKLVGDEQFF. CDR3 bases: TGTGCCAGCTCACCACAGAAAAAGCTGGTCGGCGATGAGCAGTTCTTC.

The rearrangement joins TRBV7-9 to TRBJ2-3; 9 bases map to TRBD2. The CDR3 consists of 13 residues. Trimming took 5 bases from V and 6 from J; bases not matched to a gene: 3. Germline V gene data show CDR1 as SEHNR and CDR2 as FQNEAQ (reference sequence). The CDR3 nucleotides read TGTGCCAGCAGCGGCGGGGGGGCGGATACGCAGTATTTT. Translating it yields CASSGGGADTQYF. Combining the CDR3 with reference TRBV7-9 and TRBJ2-3 gives the whole variable domain DTGVSQNPRHKITKRGQNVTFRCDPISEHNRLYWYRQTLGQGPEFLTYFQNEAQLEKSRLLSDRFSAERPKGSFSTLEIQRTEQGDSAMYLCASSGGGADTQYFGPGTRLTVL.

This clone was recorded a few times. The J gene is TRBJ1-1, the V gene TRBV5-4; no reliable D call. The V end lost 4 bases, the J end lost 2 bases, and 15 bases lay between the germline ends. There are 15 residues in the CDR3. Germline V lookup: CDR1 SGHNT, CDR2 YYREEE (reference sequence). DNA of the CDR3: TGTGCCAGCAGCGCCAGGACGGCCTTAAACACTGAAGCTTTCTTT. Its translation is CASSARTALNTEAFF.

The rearrangement joins TRBV5-1 to TRBJ2-1; TRBD2 aligns across 13 bases. This CDR3 is built from 17 residues. Germline V gives CDR1 SGHRS, CDR2 YFSETQ. With V trimmed by 4 bases and J by 1 base, 5 bases remained unmatched. The CDR3 DNA reads TGCGCCAGCAGCGTCGGGACTAGCGGGGCGTCCTACAATGAGCAGTTCTTC. Protein: CASSVGTSGASYNEQFF.

Notes on this clone: Within the sample, other DNA sequences also encode this same CDR3. J is TRBJ1-3 and V is TRBV4-1; D is ambiguous. Germline values: CDR1 MGHRA, CDR2 YSYEKL. The CDR3 consists of 15 residues. The V gene lost 0 bases and the J gene lost 0 bases, with 6 bases spanning the gap. The CDR3 DNA reads TGCGCCAGCAGCCAAGATGGGTACTCTGGAAACACCATATATTTT. Translating gives CASSQDGYSGNTIYF.

This sequence joins TRBV13 and TRBJ2-7, with D unresolved. CDR1 is PRHDT, CDR2 FYEKMQ, per germline (reference sequence). CDR3 length equals 13 residues. Trimming cost V 0 bases and J 4 bases, with 7 bases left between them. In DNA form, the CDR3 reads TGTGCCAGCAGCTTAGGCCTCGGGTACGAGCAGTACTTC. The encoded protein is CASSLGLGYEQYF.

The chain has TRBV6-7 and TRBJ2-7, with D possibly matching TRBD1 (6 bases). TRBV6-7 is an open reading frame, and its role is uncertain. The CDR3 consists of 15 residues. Deletions cut 6 bases from V and 0 bases from J, with 15 bases between. The CDR3, as DNA: TGTGCCAGCAGCCTAGGACAGCGAGGCTCCTACGAGCAGTACTTC. This encodes CASSLGQRGSYEQYF.

The rearrangement joins TRBV12-3 or TRBV12-4 to TRBJ1-3; 7 nucleotides line up with TRBD1. There are 11 residues in the CDR3. Trimming at V came to 6 bases and at J to 10 bases, leaving 3 bases not matched to a gene. CDR3 region: CASSPGGTIYF. The CDR3 coding sequence is TGTGCCAGCAGCCCAGGGGGAACCATATATTTT.

This chain uses TRBV4-1 with TRBJ2-4; D is unresolved. The CDR3 sequence is 15 residues long. The germline V gene has CDR1 MGHRA and CDR2 YSYEKL. V gave up 4 bases and J gave up 0 bases, with 10 bases separating them. CDR3 sequence (DNA): TGCGCCAGCAGCCCCCTTTGGGAAGCCAAAAACATTCAGTACTTC. Translating gives CASSPLWEAKNIQYF.

The V gene is TRBV29-1, the J gene TRBJ1-1; D not resolved. This CDR3 has 14 residues. V gave up 7 bases and J gave up 0 bases, with 15 bases separating them. Germline values: CDR1 SQVTM, CDR2 ANQGSEA. The chain's CDR3 is CSAKVGSVNTEAFF. The CDR3 DNA sequence: TGCAGCGCCAAAGTTGGGTCTGTGAACACTGAAGCTTTCTTT.

The chain links TRBV6-1 to TRBJ2-7; the D gene could be TRBD1 or TRBD2 (5 bases each). Trimming removed 1 base at V and 3 bases at J, with 10 bases between. This CDR3 is built from 14 residues. CDR1 is MNHNS, CDR2 SASEGT, per germline. For the CDR3, the DNA is TGTGCCAGCAGTGAAGTGGGGGAGATCTACGAGCAGTACTTC. Residues: CASSEVGEIYEQYF.

This rearrangement joins TRBV6-5 to TRBJ1-2; weak D call: TRBD1 (6 bases). Trimming cost V 0 bases and J 4 bases, with 9 bases left between them. The CDR3 runs to 14 residues. In germline, CDR1 is MNHEY, CDR2 SVGAGI. The CDR3 loop is CASSYSEGVYGYTF. The CDR3 bases are TGTGCCAGCAGTTACTCTGAGGGGGTCTATGGCTACACCTTC.

The chain links TRBV5-6 to TRBJ1-2; D is undetermined. The length of the CDR3 is 14 residues. V lost 1 base and J 4 bases, leaving 11 bases between the germline ends. CDR1 is SGHDT and CDR2 is YYEEEE in the germline V gene. CDR3 coding DNA: TGTGCCAGCAGCTTGAAGCTTGGTAGCTATGGCTACACCTTC. Protein sequence: CASSLKLGSYGYTF.

A single count supports this clone. This rearrangement joins TRBV7-9 to TRBJ1-1, with 10 bases matching TRBD1. The CDR3 loop spans 16 amino acids. V shed 5 bases and J 3 bases; nucleotides not matched to a gene: 9. The germline V gene encodes CDR1 SEHNR and CDR2 FQNEAQ (reference sequence). CDR3 residues: CASSAGQGVRDTEAFF. CDR3 nucleotides: TGTGCCAGCAGCGCCGGACAGGGGGTTAGGGACACTGAAGCTTTCTTT.

This chain joins TRBV6-5 and TRBJ1-4; no reliable D call. The germline V gene encodes CDR1 MNHEY and CDR2 SVGAGI. The CDR3 is 14 amino acids. Between the trimmed V and J ends, which lost 6 bases and 5 bases, there was a span of 13 bases. Written as DNA, the CDR3 is TGTGCCAGCAGCTCAACGGCGGCGAATGAAAAACTGTTTTTT. Encoded protein: CASSSTAANEKLFF.

The table lists this clone with a few counts. This chain connects TRBV27 to TRBJ1-5; no reliable D call. The V gene's germline CDR1 is MNHEY and CDR2 SMNVEV (reference sequence). There are 15 residues in the CDR3. V shed 6 bases and J shed 4 bases, with 16 bases lying between them. CDR3 DNA sequence: TGTGCCAGCAGCGCCGGATCCAACGGGAATCAGCCCCAGCATTTT. Residues: CASSAGSNGNQPQHF.

This chain joins TRBV5-4 and TRBJ2-7; no clear D gene. Germline assignment: CDR1 SGHNT and CDR2 YYREEE (reference sequence). This CDR3 is 13 amino acids long. The ends were cut back, 0 bases at V and 0 bases at J, with 4 bases in the middle. The CDR3 sequence: CASSLEASYEQYF. The CDR3, as DNA: TGTGCCAGCAGCTTGGAAGCCTCCTACGAGCAGTACTTC.

The chain uses TRBV11-2 and TRBJ2-1; D is uncertain. This CDR3 is 12 amino acids long. Between the trimmed V and J ends, which lost 5 bases and 8 bases, there was a span of 10 bases. Germline CDR1 is SGHAT and CDR2 is FQNNGV. The CDR3 coding sequence is TGTGCCAGCAGCCCCGTCCGGGATGAGCAGTTCTTC. Its translation: CASSPVRDEQFF.

The rearrangement links TRBV19 to TRBJ1-3; D is uncertain. CDR1 is LNHDA, CDR2 SQIVND, per germline (reference sequence). Trimming stripped 7 bases from V and 0 bases from J, with 13 bases between. CDR3 size: 15 residues. CDR3 nucleotides: TGTGCCAGTATCATTCCAGGCCCCTCTGGAAACACCATATATTTT. Translation gives CASIIPGPSGNTIYF.